This T cell receptor beta chain came from a study of blood T cell repertoires in acute mononucleosis (dated by TCRdb to the early 2020s). The study in broad terms: Convalescent samples, representing the memory response, were collected 5 to 8 months after the acute presentation. The mean blood EBV load was 3.8 log10 genome copies per million B cells in acute infection and about 2.6 at convalescence.

For TCR profiling, total RNA from at least 8,000 sorted tetramer+ CD8 T cells was reverse transcribed into cDNA. CDR3 regions were amplified by PCR with primers annealing to V and J regions, adding unique molecular identifiers to track templates. The immunoSEQ platform, including its sequencing and error-correction standards, was used to profile TCRalpha and TCRbeta chains. The authors' analysis ran thus. Clonal copy numbers were corrected for sequencing and PCR errors, and CDR3s were defined per IMGT conventions. Analysis was limited to productive rearrangements and used immunoSEQ Analyzer versions 2.0 and 3.0, and gene-pairing frequencies were further processed in Microsoft Excel. Circos plots were used to display V-J pairings, and MEME together with a custom motifSearch program was used to find CDR3 motifs. The probability of generation of TCR sequences was calculated using the OLGA algorithm. Clonotypes found at both visits were termed persistent, clonotypes found only in the acute phase were termed nonpersistent, and clonotypes found only at convalescence were termed de novo. A public TCR was defined as an amino acid clonotype used by more than one donor. TCRdb obtained this table from immuneACCESS and retained in-frame rearrangements with V and J assigned. These tables miss some clones; where compared with another copy, unresolved V genes account for less than half of the shortfall, and the remainder is unexplained. Clone size and the V and J calls come from that table; the DNA yielded D and trimming. In this sample the table shows about 1,800 clones, around 20% of which occur a single time. 27% of the sample is held by the ten biggest clonotypes.

What the research found in general, with its limitations: Although only about 9% of unique acute clonotypes carried over into convalescence, these persisting clonotypes made up most of the response, and the remainder were seemingly replaced by new, diverse de novo clonotypes. The cohort comprised only a few donors, so group averages rested on very few individuals. In TCR repertoire selection for BRLF1 (YVL-BR), TCRalpha CDR3 motifs took on a dominant role, whereas TCRbeta played only a minimal one. Low acute-to-convalescent clonotype overlap might partly reflect sampling error, because only a fraction of each donor's blood was analyzed.

Points on this clone: Base qualities are not provided; no much larger clone lies one nucleotide away.

This sample's time point label indicates: convalescence about 6 months (5-8 months) after acute presentation (visit 7). CD8 T cell responses to two immunodominant EBV epitopes, BRLF1 109 (YVL-BR) and BMLF1 280 (GLC-BM), were tracked in the study over primary infection. Primary EBV infection was taken to be indicated by a positive serum heterophile antibody test and EBV viral capsid antigen-specific IgM. Total CD8 T cells were first enriched from PBMCs by magnetic positive selection (MACS). A FACSAria III was used to sort live CD3+ CD8+ tetramer+ cells to a purity above 85%. Cell sorting used a PE-conjugated tetramer carrying the BRLF1 109-117 peptide. After tetramer sorting, TCR repertoires of EBV epitope-specific CD8 T cells were deep-sequenced directly ex vivo at acute infection and at convalescence. The donors were a few individuals between about 18 and 30 years old who had clinical acute infectious mononucleosis along with laboratory evidence of primary EBV infection. Heparinized peripheral blood was collected when donors presented clinically with mononucleosis symptoms and again about 6 months afterward. PBMCs were isolated by Ficoll-Paque density gradient centrifugation.

The source of this sequence is a woman younger than 35 with infectious mononucleosis caused by EBV. The specimen comprised EBV YVL epitope tetramer+ CD8+ T cells sorted from PBMCs, sampled during convalescence from infectious mononucleosis. According to the study, the label for this sample's cell subset or site signals: CD8 T cells binding a tetramer with EBV BRLF1 109-117 peptide (YVL-BR).

The sequenced DNA: TGCAGCGTGGGGACAGGGGACCACGGCGAGCAGTACTTC. This codes for CSVGTGDHGEQYF. Recombination connected TRBV29-1 to TRBJ2-5; TRBD1 lines up with 10 middle nucleotides. The DNA end is a closer match to TRBJ2-7, so the J assignment may be wrong. CDR1 and CDR2 are read off the germline V gene as SQVTM and ANQGSEA. The CDR3 covers 13 residues, taking in both the cysteine and the phenylalanine. Just CDR3 DNA is preserved here, 39 bases in frame from base 1.